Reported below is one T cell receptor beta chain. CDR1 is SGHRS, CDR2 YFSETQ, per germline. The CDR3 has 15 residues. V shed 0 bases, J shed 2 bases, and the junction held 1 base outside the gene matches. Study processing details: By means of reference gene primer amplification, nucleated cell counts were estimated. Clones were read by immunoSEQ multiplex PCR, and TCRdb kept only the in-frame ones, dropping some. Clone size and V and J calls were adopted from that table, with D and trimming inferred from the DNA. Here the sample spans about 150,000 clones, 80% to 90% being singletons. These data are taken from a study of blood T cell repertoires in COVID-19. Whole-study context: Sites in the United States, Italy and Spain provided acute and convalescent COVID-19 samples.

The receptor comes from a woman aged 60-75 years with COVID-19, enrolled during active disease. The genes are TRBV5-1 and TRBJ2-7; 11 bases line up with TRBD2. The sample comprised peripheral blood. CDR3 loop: CASSLELAGAYEQYF. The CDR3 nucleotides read TGCGCCAGCAGCTTGGAACTAGCGGGGGCCTACGAGCAGTACTTC.